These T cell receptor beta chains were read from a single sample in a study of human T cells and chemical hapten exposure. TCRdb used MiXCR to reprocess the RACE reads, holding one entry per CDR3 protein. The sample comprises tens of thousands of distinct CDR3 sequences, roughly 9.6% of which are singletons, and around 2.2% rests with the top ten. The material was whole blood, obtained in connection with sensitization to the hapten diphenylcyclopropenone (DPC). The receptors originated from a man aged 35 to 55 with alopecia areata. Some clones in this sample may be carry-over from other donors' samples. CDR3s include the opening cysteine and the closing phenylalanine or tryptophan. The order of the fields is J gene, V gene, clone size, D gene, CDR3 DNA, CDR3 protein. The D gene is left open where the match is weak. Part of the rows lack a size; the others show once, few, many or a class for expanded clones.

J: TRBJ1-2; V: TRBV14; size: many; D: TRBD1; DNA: TGTGCCAGCAGCCCTATTGGGACAGGGAAAAGCCTATCTGGCTACACCTTC; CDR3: CASSPIGTGKSLSGYTF
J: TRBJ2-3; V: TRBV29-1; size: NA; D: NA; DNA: TGCAGCGTTTCCAAAGGACAGACAGATACGCAGTATTTT; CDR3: CSVSKGQTDTQYF
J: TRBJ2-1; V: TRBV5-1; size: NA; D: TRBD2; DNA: TGCGCCAGCACACCGGGGGGAGGGTACGGTGAGCAGTTCTTC; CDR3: CASTPGGGYGEQFF
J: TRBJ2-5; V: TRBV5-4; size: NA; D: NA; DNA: TGTGCCAGCAGCTTGGTATCTTCCCCCGAGACCCAGTACTTC; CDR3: CASSLVSSPETQYF
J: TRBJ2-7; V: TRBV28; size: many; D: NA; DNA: TGTGCCAGCCTAGATTTGAATGCCTACGAGCAGTACTTC; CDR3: CASLDLNAYEQYF
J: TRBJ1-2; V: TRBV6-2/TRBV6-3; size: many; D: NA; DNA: TGTGCCAGCAGAAGTTCCAGAAACTATGGCTACACCTTC; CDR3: CASRSSRNYGYTF
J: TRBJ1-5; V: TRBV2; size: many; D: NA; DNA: TGTGCCAGCGCGAAGTTAAGTTCGGGCAATCAGCCCCAGCATTTT; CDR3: CASAKLSSGNQPQHF
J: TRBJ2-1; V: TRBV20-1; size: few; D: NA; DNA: TGCAGTGCTAAATCTCCCCTTTACAATGAGCAGTTCTTC; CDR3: CSAKSPLYNEQFF
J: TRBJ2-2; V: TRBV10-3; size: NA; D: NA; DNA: TGTGCCAGTTCCCCGGGACGGAGGGGGACCGGGGAGCTGTTTTTT; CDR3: CASSPGRRGTGELFF
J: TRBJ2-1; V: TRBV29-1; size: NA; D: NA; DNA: TGCAGCGCCGAACCCCTAGGCTACAATGAGCAGTTCTTC; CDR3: CSAEPLGYNEQFF
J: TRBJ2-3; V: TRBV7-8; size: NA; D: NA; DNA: TGTGCCAGCAGCTTACCACAGGGTATTACAGATACGCAGTATTTT; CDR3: CASSLPQGITDTQYF
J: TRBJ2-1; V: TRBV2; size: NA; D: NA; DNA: TGTGCCAGCAGTGTTTTTGGTTACAATGAGCAGTTCTTC; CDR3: CASSVFGYNEQFF
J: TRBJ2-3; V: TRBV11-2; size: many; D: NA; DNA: TGTGCCAGCAGCGCGCCCCGATCTAGTACGGCGCAGTATTTT; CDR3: CASSAPRSSTAQYF
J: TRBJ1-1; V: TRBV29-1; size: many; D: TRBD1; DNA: TGCAGCTGGCGGACAGGGAACACTGAAGCTTTCTTT; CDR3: CSWRTGNTEAFF
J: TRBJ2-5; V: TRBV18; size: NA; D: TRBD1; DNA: TGTGCCAGCTCACCGGGACAGCCAGAAGAGACCCAGTACTTC; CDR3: CASSPGQPEETQYF
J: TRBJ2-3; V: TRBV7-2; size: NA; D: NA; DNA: TGTGCCAGCAGCTTACGGGGGTCCTACACAGATACGCAGTATTTT; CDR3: CASSLRGSYTDTQYF
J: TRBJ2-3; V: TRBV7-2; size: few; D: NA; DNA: TGTGCCAGCAGCTTAAGGCTGAGCCCTTACACAGATACGCAGTATTTT; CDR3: CASSLRLSPYTDTQYF
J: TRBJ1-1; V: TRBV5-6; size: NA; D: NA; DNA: TGTGCCAGCAGCTTTGGTTGGTCTCGGAACACTGAAGCTTTCTTT; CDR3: CASSFGWSRNTEAFF
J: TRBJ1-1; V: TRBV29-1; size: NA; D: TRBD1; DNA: TGCAGCGTTGCGGCAGGGGGAAACACTGAAGCTTTCTTT; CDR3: CSVAAGGNTEAFF
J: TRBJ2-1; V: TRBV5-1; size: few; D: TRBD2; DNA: TGCGCCAGCAGCCATACACTACCGGGGGGTCTAGCGGGAGTTCTCTACAATGAGCAGTTCTTC; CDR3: CASSHTLPGGLAGVLYNEQFF
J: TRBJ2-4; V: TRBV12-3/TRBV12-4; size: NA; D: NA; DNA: TGTGCCAGCAGTTTAGTAAGCAACCTAGCCAAAAACATTCAGTACTTC; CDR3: CASSLVSNLAKNIQYF
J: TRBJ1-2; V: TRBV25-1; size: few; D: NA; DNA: TGTGCCAGCAGTGGAGGGGCGGGGGGCTACACCTTC; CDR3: CASSGGAGGYTF
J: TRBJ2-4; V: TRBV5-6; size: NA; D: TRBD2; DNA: TGTGCCAGCAGCTTGTTAGCGGGAGATGTCATTCAGTACTTC; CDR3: CASSLLAGDVIQYF
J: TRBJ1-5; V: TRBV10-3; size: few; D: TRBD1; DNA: TGTGCCATCAGCGGACAGGCAGAGGGTCAGCCCCAGCATTTT; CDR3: CAISGQAEGQPQHF
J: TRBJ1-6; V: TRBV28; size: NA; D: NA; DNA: TGTGCCAGCCGAGCGGGGCTGTTCAATTCACCCCTCCACTTT; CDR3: CASRAGLFNSPLHF